Shown below are 10 T cell receptor beta chains from a single sample sequenced in a study of blood T cell repertoires in COVID-19. TCRdb's copy holds only in-frame clones and misses some; the assay was immunoSEQ multiplex PCR. This table holds roughly 100,000 clones, around 79% found once. Sequenced material: peripheral blood. The origin of the receptors is a woman of 80 years or more with acute or convalescent COVID-19.

V usage is TRBV6-1 and J usage is TRBJ2-5; tentative D call: TRBD2 (5 bases). CDR3 length: 14 residues. Trimming shortened V by 0 bases and J by 4 bases, and 9 bases separated the two germline ends. CDR1 is MNHNS and CDR2 is SASEGT in the germline V gene. The CDR3 reads CASSEAPGIETQYF. As DNA, the CDR3 is TGTGCCAGCAGTGAAGCACCGGGGATAGAGACCCAGTACTTC.

The rearrangement uses TRBV7-2 and TRBJ2-1, with 12 bases fitting TRBD2. Unmatched junction bases numbered 3, after V lost 3 bases and J lost 6 bases. Germline CDR1 SGHTA, CDR2 FQGNSA. This CDR3 is built from 15 residues. CDR3 sequence: CASSFGTSGLNEQFF. DNA of the CDR3: TGTGCCAGCAGCTTCGGGACTAGCGGGCTCAATGAGCAGTTCTTC.

The chain links TRBV6-5 to TRBJ1-4; 7 nucleotides align to TRBD1. Trimming at V came to 0 bases and at J to 9 bases, leaving 7 bases not matched to a gene. Germline CDR1 is MNHEY and CDR2 is SVGAGI. The CDR3 sequence is 15 residues long. CDR3 sequence: CASSYSAGGKKKLFF. The CDR3 DNA sequence: TGTGCCAGCAGTTACTCGGCAGGGGGAAAGAAAAAACTGTTTTTT.

The V and J genes are TRBV7-2 and TRBJ2-3; TRBD2 aligns across 11 bases. The CDR3 consists of 18 residues. Trimming took 5 bases from V and 8 from J; bases not matched to a gene: 18. The germline V gene has CDR1 SGHTA and CDR2 FQGNSA. DNA of the CDR3: TGTGCCAGCAGCCCTCAACATAGCGGGGGGGTCGTCGTTGGTACGCAGTATTTT. As protein: CASSPQHSGGVVVGTQYF.

As concerns this clone: The sample holds other DNA sequences that translate to the same CDR3. The chain is built from TRBV6-5 and TRBJ1-1; tentative D call: TRBD1 (5 bases). Trimming took off 4 bases at V and 2 bases at J, with 8 bases between the two ends. Germline CDR1 MNHEY, CDR2 SVGAGI. The CDR3 loop spans 13 amino acids. The CDR3 nucleotides are TGTGCCAGCAGTTCCCAGGGCAACACTGAAGCTTTCTTT. Translated, it gives CASSSQGNTEAFF.

This chain links TRBV19 with TRBJ2-5; D possibly corresponds to TRBD2 (5 bases). The CDR3 runs to 14 residues. Germline V gene data show CDR1 as LNHDA and CDR2 as SQIVND (reference sequence). Trimming shortened V by 10 bases and J by 3 bases, and 18 bases separated the two germline ends. The DNA of the CDR3 is TGTGCCACCCGCCTAGCACACAGTGAAGAGACCCAGTACTTC. Protein product: CATRLAHSEETQYF.

The chain carries TRBV10-3 and TRBJ1-6; 7 nucleotides line up with TRBD1. The germline gives CDR1 ENHRY, CDR2 SYGVKD. This CDR3 spans 15 amino acids. The J segment lost 9 bases and the V segment lost 5 bases, leaving 10 bases of the junction unmatched. The CDR3 reads CAISPGQADGSPLHF. The CDR3 bases are TGTGCCATCAGTCCCGGACAGGCGGATGGTTCACCCCTCCACTTT.

This sequence joins TRBV28 and TRBJ2-7; 8 nucleotides match TRBD1. V dropped 4 bases and J dropped 3; count of bases not matched to a gene: 5. CDR3 length: 14 amino acids. In germline, CDR1 is MDHEN, CDR2 SYDVKM. As DNA, the CDR3 is TGTGCCAGCAGTTCCGGGACAGGCGTCTACGAGCAGTACTTC. Amino acid sequence: CASSSGTGVYEQYF.

CDR3 DNA: TGTGCCAGCAGCCCTGACTTTGGCTCCTACAATGAGCAGTTCTTC. This gives the protein CASSPDFGSYNEQFF. The V and J genes are TRBV7-2 and TRBJ2-1, with D unresolved. V lost 5 bases and J 0 bases, leaving 11 bases between the germline ends. The CDR3 has 15 amino acids. CDR1 SGHTA and CDR2 FQGNSA come from the germline V gene.

The chain joins TRBV6-2 or TRBV6-3 to TRBJ2-1; 9 nucleotides line up with TRBD1. The germline V gene has CDR1 MNHEY and CDR2 SVGEGT. V trimming: 4 bases; J trimming: 4 bases; junction bases outside the gene matches: 5. The CDR3 is 15 amino acids. The CDR3: CASSSTGGTYNEQFF. In nucleotides, the CDR3 is TGTGCCAGCAGTTCGACAGGGGGGACTTACAATGAGCAGTTCTTC.